One sample yielded the 2 T cell receptor beta chains listed below, sequenced in a study of control samples from healthy donors and cancer patients. The data were produced by immunoSEQ multiplex PCR, yet TCRdb's version contains in-frame clones alone and is incomplete. The sample has approximately 28,000 clones, roughly nine tenths seen once. Sequencing input: PBMCs. These receptors were taken from a man between 50 and 59 years old with lung cancer.

The rearrangement links TRBV7-9 to TRBJ2-7; D may match TRBD1 or TRBD2 (5 bases each). V was cut by 2 bases and J by 1 base, with 21 bases left in between. The CDR3 contains 18 residues. Germline V gene lookup returns CDR1 SEHNR and CDR2 FQNEAQ (reference sequence). The CDR3 here is CASSLTGLGGAKSYEQYF. For the CDR3, the DNA is TGTGCCAGCAGCTTAACCGGACTGGGTGGGGCCAAATCCTACGAGCAGTACTTC.

This clone showed up just once. V usage is TRBV6-5 and J usage is TRBJ1-2; TRBD1 is a possible D gene (6 bases). V lost 0 bases to trimming and J lost 7 bases, with 15 bases between them. Germline values: CDR1 MNHEY, CDR2 SVGAGI. CDR3 length: 15 residues. The CDR3 here is CASSYSYREFGGYTF. The CDR3 coding sequence is TGTGCCAGCAGTTACTCGTACAGGGAATTCGGTGGCTACACCTTC.